This T cell receptor beta chain was captured by sequencing in a study of cytomegalovirus exposure and HLA in healthy donors. Assay: immunoSEQ multiplex PCR; the TCRdb copy retains only in-frame clones and omits some. Here the sample spans under 200,000 clones, roughly nine tenths being singletons. The length of the CDR3 is 13 residues. Trimming removed 9 bases at V and 5 bases at J, with 16 bases between. Germline lookup yields CDR1 MRHNA and CDR2 SNTAGT. The donors were part of the roughly 120-subject validation cohort, which stood apart from the roughly 700-subject first cohort. The sample consisted of PBMCs. The genes are TRBV6-4 and TRBJ1-2; D ambiguous. This clonotype was sampled from a woman younger than 45 in good health and CMV-seronegative. Here the CDR3 reads CARYKKRDYGYTF. The CDR3, as DNA: TGTGCCAGATACAAAAAGCGGGATTATGGCTACACCTTC.